This is a list of T cell receptor beta chains from one sample in a study of T-cell reconstitution after alpha-beta-depleted transplantation in children. A single record per CDR3 protein comes from TCRdb applying MiXCR to the PCR reads. The sample includes roughly 340,000 distinct CDR3 sequences, 15% to 20% of them seen just once. The material was PBMCs, mostly from graft donor cells, obtained 360 days after TCRalphabeta/CD19-depleted stem cell transplant. Receptors originate from a male patient between 2 and 15 years old who had a stem cell transplant for acute lymphoblastic leukemia, so the T cells may come from the graft donor. Each CDR3 is given with its conserved first and last residue. A D gene is named only where the DNA matches it firmly. The size of a clone is reported for some rows only, either as once, few or many, or as a class for expanded clones.

V gene	clone size	D gene	J gene	CDR3 protein	CDR3 DNA
TRBV4-3	few	-	TRBJ2-3	CASSQEATTDTQYF	TGCGCCAGCAGCCAAGAGGCCACCACAGATACGCAGTATTTT
TRBV20-1	-	-	TRBJ2-7	CSAIASWAYEQYF	TGCAGTGCCATAGCGAGTTGGGCCTACGAGCAGTACTTC
TRBV12-3/TRBV12-4	few	TRBD2	TRBJ2-2	CASSFGLAGDTGELFF	TGTGCCAGCAGTTTCGGACTAGCGGGAGACACCGGGGAGCTGTTTTTT
TRBV7-9	-	-	TRBJ2-7	CASSLGDVRYEQYF	TGTGCCAGCAGCTTAGGGGACGTAAGATACGAGCAGTACTTC
TRBV28	-	-	TRBJ2-2	CASRPGNTGELFF	TGTGCCAGCAGACCGGGGAACACCGGGGAGCTGTTTTTT
TRBV5-6	many	TRBD1	TRBJ2-1	CASSDTGGLSSYNEQFF	TGTGCCAGCAGCGACACAGGGGGCCTTAGCTCCTACAATGAGCAGTTCTTC
TRBV29-1	many	-	TRBJ1-3	CSVGAGHAGNTIYF	TGCAGCGTTGGGGCAGGGCACGCTGGAAACACCATATATTTT
TRBV5-6	few	-	TRBJ2-3	CASSFSPDTQYF	TGTGCCAGCAGCTTCTCCCCAGATACGCAGTATTTT
TRBV6-1	-	TRBD1	TRBJ2-3	CASRLGQGGPTDTQYF	TGTGCCAGCAGGCTCGGACAGGGAGGCCCCACAGATACGCAGTATTTT
TRBV4-2	-	-	TRBJ2-2	CASSQEWEAGELFF	TGTGCCAGCAGCCAAGAATGGGAGGCCGGGGAGCTGTTTTTT
TRBV12-3/TRBV12-4	-	-	TRBJ2-7	CASSPRWERDYEQYF	TGTGCCAGCTCCCCTCGGTGGGAGAGGGACTACGAGCAGTACTTC
TRBV6-2/TRBV6-3	few	TRBD1	TRBJ1-5	CASSGPRDRAQPQHF	TGTGCCAGCAGTGGCCCCCGGGACAGGGCTCAGCCCCAGCATTTT
TRBV29-1	-	TRBD2	TRBJ2-7	CSVGGPGTSSYEQYF	TGCAGCGTGGGAGGGCCCGGGACTAGCAGCTACGAGCAGTACTTC
TRBV4-1	few	-	TRBJ2-2	CASSHEGAGELFF	TGCGCCAGCAGCCACGAAGGGGCCGGGGAGCTGTTTTTT
TRBV29-1	-	TRBD1	TRBJ2-5	CSVGPGTGRETQYF	TGCAGCGTTGGCCCTGGGACAGGGAGGGAGACCCAGTACTTC
TRBV12-3/TRBV12-4	few	-	TRBJ2-1	CASSKGVLQFF	TGTGCCAGCAGTAAAGGGGTATTACAGTTCTTC
TRBV10-3	few	-	TRBJ1-5	CAISQGPFSNQPQHF	TGTGCCATCAGTCAAGGACCGTTTAGCAATCAGCCCCAGCATTTT
TRBV12-3/TRBV12-4	few	TRBD2	TRBJ2-3	CASRKTSADTQYF	TGTGCCAGCAGGAAGACTAGCGCCGATACGCAGTATTTT
TRBV4-3	few	TRBD2	TRBJ2-1	CASSQDLVLGLAGTYEQFF	TGCGCCAGCAGCCAAGATCTGGTCTTGGGACTAGCGGGAACGTATGAGCAGTTCTTC
TRBV12-3/TRBV12-4	many	TRBD2	TRBJ2-3	CASTQREASTDTQYF	TGTGCCAGCACCCAGCGGGAGGCGAGCACAGATACGCAGTATTTT
TRBV11-3	many	-	TRBJ2-7	CASSPTTGGEQYF	TGTGCCAGCAGCCCCACGACAGGAGGGGAGCAGTACTTC
TRBV9	few	TRBD1	TRBJ1-2	CASSGDRAGYTF	TGTGCCAGCAGCGGCGACAGGGCTGGCTACACCTTC
TRBV12-3/TRBV12-4	few	TRBD2	TRBJ2-3	CASSIGLAQYF	TGTGCCAGCAGTATAGGACTAGCGCAGTATTTT
TRBV4-3	-	TRBD2	TRBJ2-7	CASSQGLAGVGRSYEQYF	TGCGCCAGCAGCCAAGGTCTAGCGGGAGTCGGGCGCTCCTACGAGCAGTACTTC
TRBV11-1	-	TRBD2	TRBJ2-1	CASSLTGGHYNEQFF	TGTGCCAGCAGCTTGACGGGAGGGCACTACAATGAGCAGTTCTTC
TRBV12-3/TRBV12-4	-	TRBD2	TRBJ2-1	CASSSPPSGTSGLRNNEQFF	TGTGCCAGCAGCTCCCCGCCTTCTGGGACTAGCGGTCTTCGGAACAATGAGCAGTTCTTC
TRBV4-1	-	-	TRBJ1-4	CASSQETRDHEKLFF	TGCGCCAGCAGCCAAGAGACCCGGGATCATGAAAAACTGTTTTTT
TRBV5-1	few	TRBD2	TRBJ2-1	CASSSRTSGNNEQFF	TGCGCCAGCAGCTCCCGGACTAGCGGCAACAATGAGCAGTTCTTC
TRBV5-1	many	TRBD1	TRBJ1-1	CASSWGQGRGTEAFF	TGCGCCAGCAGCTGGGGACAGGGTCGGGGCACTGAAGCTTTCTTT
TRBV30	-	-	TRBJ1-1	CAWSGQMNTEAFF	TGTGCCTGGAGTGGGCAAATGAACACTGAAGCTTTCTTT
TRBV29-1	-	TRBD2	TRBJ2-3	CSALRGLAFEGAQYF	TGCAGCGCCTTAAGAGGACTAGCGTTCGAGGGGGCGCAGTATTTT
TRBV6-5	-	-	TRBJ2-1	CASSYSSLAHNEQFF	TGTGCCAGCAGTTACAGTTCACTAGCACACAATGAGCAGTTCTTC
TRBV28	few	TRBD2	TRBJ2-3	CASSTLRGLVSTDTQYF	TGTGCCAGCAGTACCCTCCGGGGACTAGTGAGCACAGATACGCAGTATTTT
TRBV11-2	few	TRBD2	TRBJ2-7	CASSFPSGKINEQYF	TGTGCCAGCAGCTTCCCTAGCGGGAAGATCAACGAGCAGTACTTC
TRBV20-1	-	-	TRBJ2-1	CSASGSEQFF	TGCAGTGCTAGCGGGAGTGAGCAGTTCTTC
TRBV2	-	-	TRBJ2-4	CASRKGGAKNIQYF	TGTGCCAGCAGAAAAGGGGGGGCCAAAAACATTCAGTACTTC
TRBV4-3	-	TRBD1	TRBJ2-5	CASSQGDRVWREETQYF	TGCGCCAGCAGCCAAGGGGACAGGGTCTGGAGGGAAGAGACCCAGTACTTC
TRBV10-3	-	-	TRBJ2-2	CAISGQGYSTGELFF	TGTGCCATCAGTGGCCAGGGCTATAGCACCGGGGAGCTGTTTTTT
TRBV7-2	few	-	TRBJ2-7	CASSLGALGRAYEQYF	TGTGCCAGCAGCTTAGGGGCACTCGGTCGGGCCTACGAGCAGTACTTC